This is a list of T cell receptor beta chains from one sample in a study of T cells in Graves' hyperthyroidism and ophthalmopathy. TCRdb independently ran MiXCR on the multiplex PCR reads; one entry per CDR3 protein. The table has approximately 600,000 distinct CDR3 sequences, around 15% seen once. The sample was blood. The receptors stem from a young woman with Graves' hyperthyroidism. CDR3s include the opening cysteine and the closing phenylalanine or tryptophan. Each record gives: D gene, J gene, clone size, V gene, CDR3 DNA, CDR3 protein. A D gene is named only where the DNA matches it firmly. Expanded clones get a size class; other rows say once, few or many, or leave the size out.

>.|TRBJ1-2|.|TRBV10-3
TGTGCCATCAGTGGAAGGGTGGAAAGGAATGGCTACACCTTC
CAISGRVERNGYTF
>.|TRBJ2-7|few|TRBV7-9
TGTGCCAGCAGCTTAACGCGCGGAGGGCGACCGAGCCCAGACAACTCCTACGAGCAGTACTTC
CASSLTRGGRPSPDNSYEQYF
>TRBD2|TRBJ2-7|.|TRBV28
TGTGCCAGCAGTTTATTAGGGGGACTAGCGGGAGGAGGATACGAGCAGTACTTC
CASSLLGGLAGGGYEQYF
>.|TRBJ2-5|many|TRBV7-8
TGTGCCAGCAGCCCACCGGGGGACCCATCTCAAGAGACCCAGTACTTC
CASSPPGDPSQETQYF
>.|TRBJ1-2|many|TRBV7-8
TGTGCCAGCAGCTTGGGGGGACTGATTAACTATGGCTACACCTTC
CASSLGGLINYGYTF
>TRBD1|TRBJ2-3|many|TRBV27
TGTGCCAGCAGTTTTCGACAGGGGGGTAGCACAGATACGCAGTATTTT
CASSFRQGGSTDTQYF
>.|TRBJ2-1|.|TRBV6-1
TGTGCCAGCAGTACTCTACGTGAGCAGTTCTTC
CASSTLREQFF
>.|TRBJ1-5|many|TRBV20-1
TGCAGTGCTAGAGTAGCACCGAATCAGCCCCAGCATTTT
CSARVAPNQPQHF
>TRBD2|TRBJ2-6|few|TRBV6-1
TGTGCCAGCAGTTACAGCGGGGGACGCGCCGCTGGGGCCAACGTCCTGACTTTC
CASSYSGGRAAGANVLTF
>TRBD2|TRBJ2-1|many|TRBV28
TGTGCCAGCAGCCCCCGCCAGCGGGAGGGATATTTAATGAATGAGCAGTTCTTC
CASSPRQREGYLMNEQFF
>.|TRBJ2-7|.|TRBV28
TGTGCCAGCAGTTTTGGTCAGAGAACCTACGAGCAGTACTTC
CASSFGQRTYEQYF
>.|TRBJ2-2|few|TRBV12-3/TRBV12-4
TGTGCCAGCAGTTTCGGAGGGAGCACCGGGGAGCTGTTTTTT
CASSFGGSTGELFF
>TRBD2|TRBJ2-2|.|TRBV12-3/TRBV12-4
TGTGCCAGCAGAGACCTAGCGGGAGAAACCGGGGAGCTGTTTTTT
CASRDLAGETGELFF
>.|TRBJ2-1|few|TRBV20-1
TGCAGTGCCCCAATAAAGAGCTCCTACAATGAGCAGTTCTTC
CSAPIKSSYNEQFF
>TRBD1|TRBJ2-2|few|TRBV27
TGTGCCAGCAGTTTATTTCCAGGGGGCCTTAACACCGGGGAGCTGTTTTTT
CASSLFPGGLNTGELFF
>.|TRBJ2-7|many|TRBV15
TGTGCCACCAGCAGAGAAAGGGGACCCTACGAGCAGTACTTC
CATSRERGPYEQYF
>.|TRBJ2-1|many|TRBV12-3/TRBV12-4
TGTGCCAGCAGTTTCGGGGCCTACAATGAGCAGTTCTTC
CASSFGAYNEQFF
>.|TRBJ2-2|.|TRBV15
TGTGCCACCAGCAGAGATCTCGGGGGTAGAGACAGCACCGGGGAGCTGTTTTTT
CATSRDLGGRDSTGELFF
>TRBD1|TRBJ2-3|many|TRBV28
TGTGCCAGCAATGTGGACAGGGTGAGAGATACGCAGTATTTT
CASNVDRVRDTQYF
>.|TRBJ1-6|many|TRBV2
TGTGCCAGCAGTGATAGGGGAATCGCACCCCTCCACTTT
CASSDRGIAPLHF
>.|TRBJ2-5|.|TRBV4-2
TGTGCCAGCAGCCAACCTGGAGAATGGGAGACCCAGTACTTC
CASSQPGEWETQYF
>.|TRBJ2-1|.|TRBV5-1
TGCGCCAGCAGCCCCGGGACGGCGAAGGTGAATGAGCAGTTCTTC
CASSPGTAKVNEQFF
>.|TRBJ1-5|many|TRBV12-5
TGTGCTAGTGCCTGGACAGTTAGCAATCAGCCCCAGCATTTT
CASAWTVSNQPQHF
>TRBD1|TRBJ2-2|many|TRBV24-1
TGTGCCACCAGTGATCCAGGACAGGGTACGACCGGGGAGCTGTTTTTT
CATSDPGQGTTGELFF
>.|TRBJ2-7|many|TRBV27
TGTGCCAGCAGTTTACGGGCAGGTTCGGGAGAGCAGTACTTC
CASSLRAGSGEQYF
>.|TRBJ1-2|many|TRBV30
TGTGCCTGCCCCTCCGGGGGCCCTAGGTATGGCTACACCTTC
CACPSGGPRYGYTF
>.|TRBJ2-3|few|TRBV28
TGTGCCAGCAGTTCATCTAGCCTTAGCACAGATACGCAGTATTTT
CASSSSSLSTDTQYF
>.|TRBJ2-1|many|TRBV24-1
TGTGCCACCAGTAAGAGCCCCTACAATGAGCAGTTCTTC
CATSKSPYNEQFF
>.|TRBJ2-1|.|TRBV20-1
TGCAGTGCCCCCGACCGTGTAGACTACAATGAGCAGTTCTTC
CSAPDRVDYNEQFF
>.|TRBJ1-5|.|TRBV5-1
TGCGCCAGCAGCTTGTTGGGGGGGCTCAATCAGCCCCAGCATTTT
CASSLLGGLNQPQHF
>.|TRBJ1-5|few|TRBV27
TGTGCCACAGGGGTTAACAATCAGCCCCAGCATTTT
CATGVNNQPQHF
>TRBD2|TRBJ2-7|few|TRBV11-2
TGTGCCAGCAGCTTATTTCTAGCGGTGATATACGAGCAGTACTTC
CASSLFLAVIYEQYF
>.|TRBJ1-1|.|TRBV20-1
TGCAGTGCTGCCGTGTTTTCGAACACTGAAGCTTTCTTT
CSAAVFSNTEAFF
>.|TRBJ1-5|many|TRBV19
TGTGCCAGTAGTATAGAAGCAAGGGGCAATCAGCCCCAGCATTTT
CASSIEARGNQPQHF
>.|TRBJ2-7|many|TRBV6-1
TGTGCCAGCAGCGCCAGGGTGTATCAGGGTACGGGGGAGCAGTACTTC
CASSARVYQGTGEQYF
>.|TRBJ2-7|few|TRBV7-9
TGTGCCAGCAGTCAACACCCCTACGAGCAGTACTTC
CASSQHPYEQYF
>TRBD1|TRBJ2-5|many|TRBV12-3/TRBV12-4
TGTGCCAGCAGCCAAGGACAGGGGGCGCGGGGTCCGCAAGAGACCCAGTACTTC
CASSQGQGARGPQETQYF
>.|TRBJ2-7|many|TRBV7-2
TGTGCCAGCAGCTTAATTCTGGATTCCTACGAGCAGTACTTC
CASSLILDSYEQYF
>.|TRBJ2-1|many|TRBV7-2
TGTGCCAGCAGCTTAGGCGGCGGAAACTACAATGAGCAGTTCTTC
CASSLGGGNYNEQFF
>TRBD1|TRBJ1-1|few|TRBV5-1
TGCGCCAGCAGCCAGGGACAGACCAAGAACACTGAAGCTTTCTTT
CASSQGQTKNTEAFF
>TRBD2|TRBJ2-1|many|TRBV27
TGTGCCAGCAGCCCCGGAGCGGGAGGTTACAATGAGCAGTTCTTC
CASSPGAGGYNEQFF
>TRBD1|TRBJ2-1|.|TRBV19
TGTGCCAGTAGTAAACCGGGACAGGGGTACTACGAGCAGTTCTTC
CASSKPGQGYYEQFF
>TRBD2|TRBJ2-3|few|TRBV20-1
TGCAGTGCTAGCCCCTTTCTCGCGGGAGAAGCAGATACGCAGTATTTT
CSASPFLAGEADTQYF
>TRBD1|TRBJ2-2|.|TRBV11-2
TGTGCCTGTAAGAAGGGGGCGACCACCGGGGAGCTGTTTTTT
CACKKGATTGELFF
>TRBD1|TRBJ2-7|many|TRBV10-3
TGTGCCATCAGTGAGTGGGACAGGGTGAGCGAGCAGTACTTC
CAISEWDRVSEQYF
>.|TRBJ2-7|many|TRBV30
TGTGCCTGGAGTAACGCGGGGACCTCCTACGAGCAGTACTTC
CAWSNAGTSYEQYF
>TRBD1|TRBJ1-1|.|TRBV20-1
TGCAGTGCTCTGCGGACAGGGTTTGGTACTGAAGCTTTCTTT
CSALRTGFGTEAFF
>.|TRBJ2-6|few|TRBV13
TGTGCCAGCAGCTCTGGGACGGACCCCGACCTTGGGGCCAACGTCCTGACTTTC
CASSSGTDPDLGANVLTF
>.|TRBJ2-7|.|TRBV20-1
TGCAGTGCTAGAGATCGGGTCACAAACTACGAGCAGTACTTC
CSARDRVTNYEQYF
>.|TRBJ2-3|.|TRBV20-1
TGCAGTGCTAGAGACCTCTGGAGCGGGAGCACAGATACGCAGTATTTT
CSARDLWSGSTDTQYF
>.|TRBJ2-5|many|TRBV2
TGTGCCAGCAGTGAGGGGGGCTACGGAGAGACCCAGTACTTC
CASSEGGYGETQYF
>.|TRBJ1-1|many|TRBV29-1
TGCAGCGTTGAAGATATGTCAGTTGAAGCTTTCTTT
CSVEDMSVEAFF
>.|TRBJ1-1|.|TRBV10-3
TGTGCCATCAGTGAGCGTCAGGGGAACACTGAAGCTTTCTTT
CAISERQGNTEAFF
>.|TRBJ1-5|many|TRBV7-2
TGTGCCAGCAGCTTAGCGCTAGCGGGGGGGCCCCAGCATTTT
CASSLALAGGPQHF
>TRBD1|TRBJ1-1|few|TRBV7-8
TGTGCCAGCAGCTTAGTTTGGGACAGAGCTTTCTTT
CASSLVWDRAFF